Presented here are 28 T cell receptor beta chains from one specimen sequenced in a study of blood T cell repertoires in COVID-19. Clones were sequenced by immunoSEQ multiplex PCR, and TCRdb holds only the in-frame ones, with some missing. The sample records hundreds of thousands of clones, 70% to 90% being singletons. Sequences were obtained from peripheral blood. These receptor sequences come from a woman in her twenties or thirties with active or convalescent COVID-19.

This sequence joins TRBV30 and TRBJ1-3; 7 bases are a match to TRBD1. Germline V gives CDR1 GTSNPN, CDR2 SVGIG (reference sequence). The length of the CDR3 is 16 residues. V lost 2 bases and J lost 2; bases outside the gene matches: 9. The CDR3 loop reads CAWSTIGTAPGNTIYF. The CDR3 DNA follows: TGTGCCTGGAGTACTATTGGGACAGCCCCTGGAAACACCATATATTTT.

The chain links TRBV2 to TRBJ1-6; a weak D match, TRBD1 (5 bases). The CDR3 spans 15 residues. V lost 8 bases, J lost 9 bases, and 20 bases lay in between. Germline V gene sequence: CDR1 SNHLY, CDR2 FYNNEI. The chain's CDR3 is CASGRGLGGGSPLHF. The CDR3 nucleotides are TGTGCCAGCGGGAGGGGATTAGGAGGAGGTTCACCCCTCCACTTT.

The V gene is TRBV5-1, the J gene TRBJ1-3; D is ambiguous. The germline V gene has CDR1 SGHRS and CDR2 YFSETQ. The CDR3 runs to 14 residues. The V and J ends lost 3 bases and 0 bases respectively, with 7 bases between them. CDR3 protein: CASSYEGSGNTIYF. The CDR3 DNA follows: TGCGCCAGCAGCTACGAGGGCTCTGGAAACACCATATATTTT.

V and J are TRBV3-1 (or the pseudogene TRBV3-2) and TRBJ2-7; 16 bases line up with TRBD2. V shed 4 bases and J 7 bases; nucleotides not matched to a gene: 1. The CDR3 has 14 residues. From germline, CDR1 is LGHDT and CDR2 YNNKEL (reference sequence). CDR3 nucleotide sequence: TGTGCCAGCAGCCTGGGACTAGCGGGGGGGGAGCAGTACTTC. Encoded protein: CASSLGLAGGEQYF.

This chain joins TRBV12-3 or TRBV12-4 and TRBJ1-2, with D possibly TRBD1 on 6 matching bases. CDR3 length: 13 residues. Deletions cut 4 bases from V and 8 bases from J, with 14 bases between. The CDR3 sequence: CASSSRQDEGYTF. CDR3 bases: TGTGCCAGCAGTTCCCGACAGGACGAAGGCTACACCTTC.

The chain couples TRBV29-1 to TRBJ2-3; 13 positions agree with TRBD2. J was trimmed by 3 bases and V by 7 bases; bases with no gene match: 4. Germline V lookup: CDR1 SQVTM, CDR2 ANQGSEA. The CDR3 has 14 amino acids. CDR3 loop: CSETGLAGTDTQYF. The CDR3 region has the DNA TGCAGCGAGACGGGACTAGCGGGGACAGATACGCAGTATTTT.

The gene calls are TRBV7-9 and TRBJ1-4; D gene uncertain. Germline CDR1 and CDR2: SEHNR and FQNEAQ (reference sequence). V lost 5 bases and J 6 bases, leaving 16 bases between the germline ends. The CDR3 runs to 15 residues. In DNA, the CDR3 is TGTGCCAGCAGCCCTAGGCGGGAGGGAGATGAAAAACTGTTTTTT. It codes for CASSPRREGDEKLFF.

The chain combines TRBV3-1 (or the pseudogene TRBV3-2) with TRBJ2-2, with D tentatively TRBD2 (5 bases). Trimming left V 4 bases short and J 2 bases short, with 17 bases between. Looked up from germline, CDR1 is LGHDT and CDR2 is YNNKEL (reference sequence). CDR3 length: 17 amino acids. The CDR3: CASSRAGVVSNTGELFF. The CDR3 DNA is TGTGCCAGCAGCCGGGCGGGTGTTGTAAGTAACACCGGGGAGCTGTTTTTT.

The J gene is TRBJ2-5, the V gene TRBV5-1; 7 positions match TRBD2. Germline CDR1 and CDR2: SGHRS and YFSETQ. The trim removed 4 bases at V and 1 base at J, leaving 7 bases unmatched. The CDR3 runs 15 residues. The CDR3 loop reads CASSALTGGQETQYF. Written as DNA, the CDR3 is TGCGCCAGCAGCGCTTTAACGGGGGGCCAAGAGACCCAGTACTTC.

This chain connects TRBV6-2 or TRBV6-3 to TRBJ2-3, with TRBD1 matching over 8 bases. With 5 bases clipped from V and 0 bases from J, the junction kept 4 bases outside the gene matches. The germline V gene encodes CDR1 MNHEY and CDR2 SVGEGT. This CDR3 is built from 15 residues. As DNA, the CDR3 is TGTGCCAGCAGTCTCCGGACAGGGAGCACAGATACGCAGTATTTT. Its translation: CASSLRTGSTDTQYF.

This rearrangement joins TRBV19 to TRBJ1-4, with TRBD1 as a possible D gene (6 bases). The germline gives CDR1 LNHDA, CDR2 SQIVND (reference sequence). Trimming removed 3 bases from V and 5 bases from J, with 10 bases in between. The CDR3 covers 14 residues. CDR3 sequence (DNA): TGTGCCAGTAGTATTGGACAGTCCAATGAAAAACTGTTTTTT. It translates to CASSIGQSNEKLFF.

CDR3 sequence: CASSGTGFKAFF. As DNA, the CDR3 is TGTGCCAGTTCCGGGACAGGCTTTAAAGCTTTCTTT. This chain joins TRBV19 and TRBJ1-1; TRBD1 agrees at 8 bases. The V gene end was trimmed by 8 bases and the J gene end by 9 bases; junction bases not matched to a gene: 8. The CDR3 runs to 12 residues. Looked up from germline, CDR1 is LNHDA and CDR2 is SQIVND (reference sequence).

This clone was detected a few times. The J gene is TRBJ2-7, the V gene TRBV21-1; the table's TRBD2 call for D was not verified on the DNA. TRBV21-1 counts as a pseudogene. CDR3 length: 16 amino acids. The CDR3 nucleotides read TGTGCCAGCAGCCCTAGTGGCGGGGGGTCCTCCTACGAGCAGTACTTC. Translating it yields CASSPSGGGSSYEQYF.

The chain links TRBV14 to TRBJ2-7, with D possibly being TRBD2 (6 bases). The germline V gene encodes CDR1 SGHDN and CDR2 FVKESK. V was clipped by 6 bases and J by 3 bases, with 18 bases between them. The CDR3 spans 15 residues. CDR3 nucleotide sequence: TGTGCCAGCAGTCAACGGGGGACTCTGAACTACGAGCAGTACTTC. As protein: CASSQRGTLNYEQYF.

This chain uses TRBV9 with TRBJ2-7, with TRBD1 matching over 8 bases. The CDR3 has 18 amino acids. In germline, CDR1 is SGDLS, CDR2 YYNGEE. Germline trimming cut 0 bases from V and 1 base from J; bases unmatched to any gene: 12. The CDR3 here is CASSVGYRLTGDSYEQYF. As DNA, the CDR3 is TGTGCCAGCAGCGTAGGTTATAGGTTGACAGGGGATTCCTACGAGCAGTACTTC.

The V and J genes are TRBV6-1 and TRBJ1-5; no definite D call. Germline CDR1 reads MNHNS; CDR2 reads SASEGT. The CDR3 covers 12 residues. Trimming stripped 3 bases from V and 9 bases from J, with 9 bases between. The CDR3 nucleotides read TGTGCCAGCAGTGACAACTCAAGGCCCCAGCATTTT. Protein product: CASSDNSRPQHF.

This CDR3 is CASSLSVTVGNQPQHF. The DNA for the CDR3 is TGTGCCAGCAGTTTAAGTGTGACAGTTGGCAATCAGCCCCAGCATTTT. The chain uses TRBV27 and TRBJ1-5; D possibly corresponds to TRBD1 (5 bases). Germline CDR1 MNHEY, CDR2 SMNVEV (reference sequence). The V gene lost 2 bases and the J gene lost 2 bases, with 13 bases spanning the gap. The CDR3 has 16 amino acids.

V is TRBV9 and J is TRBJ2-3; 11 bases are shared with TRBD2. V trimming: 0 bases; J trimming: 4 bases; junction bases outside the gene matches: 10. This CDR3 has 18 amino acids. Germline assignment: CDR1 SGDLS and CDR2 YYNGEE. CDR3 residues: CASSVVDSGGALADTQYF. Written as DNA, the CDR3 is TGTGCCAGCAGCGTAGTTGATAGCGGGGGGGCTCTAGCAGATACGCAGTATTTT.

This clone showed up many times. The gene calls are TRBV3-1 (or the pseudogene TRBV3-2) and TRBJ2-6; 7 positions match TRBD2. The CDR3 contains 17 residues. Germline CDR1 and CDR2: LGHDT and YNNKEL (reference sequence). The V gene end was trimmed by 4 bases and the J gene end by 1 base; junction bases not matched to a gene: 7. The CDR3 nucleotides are TGTGCCAGCAGCCCTAACTCGCGGGAGTCTGGGGCCAACGTCCTGACTTTC. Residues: CASSPNSRESGANVLTF.

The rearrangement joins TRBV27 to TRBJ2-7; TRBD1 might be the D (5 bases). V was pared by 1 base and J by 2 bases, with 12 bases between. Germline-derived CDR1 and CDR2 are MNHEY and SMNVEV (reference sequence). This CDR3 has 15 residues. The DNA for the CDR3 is TGTGCCAGCAGTTTATTAATAGGGGCCCCCTACGAGCAGTACTTC. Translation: CASSLLIGAPYEQYF.

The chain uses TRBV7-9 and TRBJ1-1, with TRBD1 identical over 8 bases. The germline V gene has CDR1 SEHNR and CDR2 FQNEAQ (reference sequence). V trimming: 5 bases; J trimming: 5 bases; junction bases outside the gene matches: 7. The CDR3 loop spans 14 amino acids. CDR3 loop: CASSPGQGRTEAFF. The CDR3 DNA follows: TGTGCCAGCAGCCCTGGACAGGGAAGGACTGAAGCTTTCTTT.

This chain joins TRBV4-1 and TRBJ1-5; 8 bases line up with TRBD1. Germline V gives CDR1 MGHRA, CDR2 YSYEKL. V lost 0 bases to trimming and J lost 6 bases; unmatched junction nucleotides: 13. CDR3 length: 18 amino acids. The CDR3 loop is CASSQDASGGGGGQPQHF. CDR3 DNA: TGCGCCAGCAGCCAAGATGCGTCAGGGGGCGGCGGGGGTCAGCCCCAGCATTTT.

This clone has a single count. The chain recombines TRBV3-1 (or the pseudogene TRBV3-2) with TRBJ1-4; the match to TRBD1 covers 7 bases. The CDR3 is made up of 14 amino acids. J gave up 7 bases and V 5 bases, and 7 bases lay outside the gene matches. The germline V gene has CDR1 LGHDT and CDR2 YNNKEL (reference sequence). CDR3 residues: CASSNRDRGEKLFF. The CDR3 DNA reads TGTGCCAGCAGCAACCGGGACAGAGGTGAAAAACTGTTTTTT.

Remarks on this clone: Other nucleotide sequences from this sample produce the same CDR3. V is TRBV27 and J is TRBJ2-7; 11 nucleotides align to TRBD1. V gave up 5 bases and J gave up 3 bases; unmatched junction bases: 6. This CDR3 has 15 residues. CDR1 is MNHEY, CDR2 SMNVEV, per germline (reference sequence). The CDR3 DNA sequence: TGTGCCAGCAGTCCAGGGACAGGGGGGAGCTACGAGCAGTACTTC. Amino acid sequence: CASSPGTGGSYEQYF.

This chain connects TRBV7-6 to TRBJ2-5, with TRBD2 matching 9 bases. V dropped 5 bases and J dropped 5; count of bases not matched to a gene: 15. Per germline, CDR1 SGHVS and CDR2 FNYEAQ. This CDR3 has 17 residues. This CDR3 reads CASSHDTAGGPLETQYF. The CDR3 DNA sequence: TGTGCCAGCAGCCACGATACCGCGGGGGGGCCGTTGGAGACCCAGTACTTC.

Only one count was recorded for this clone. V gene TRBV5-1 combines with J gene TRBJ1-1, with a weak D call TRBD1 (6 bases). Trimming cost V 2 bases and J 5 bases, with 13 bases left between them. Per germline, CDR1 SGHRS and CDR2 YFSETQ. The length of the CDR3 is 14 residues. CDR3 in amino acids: CASSFTGSGTEAFF. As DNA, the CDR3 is TGCGCCAGCAGCTTTACAGGGTCGGGTACTGAAGCTTTCTTT.

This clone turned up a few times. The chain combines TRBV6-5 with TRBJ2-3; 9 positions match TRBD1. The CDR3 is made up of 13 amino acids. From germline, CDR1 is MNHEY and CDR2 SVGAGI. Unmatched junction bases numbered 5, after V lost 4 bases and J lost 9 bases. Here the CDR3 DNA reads TGTGCCAGCAGTTTACAGGGGGCCGGGACGCAGTATTTT. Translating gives CASSLQGAGTQYF.

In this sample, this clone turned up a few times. The CDR3 bases are TGTGCCATCAGTGATGGGGGGGGCGAGGGGAACACTGAAGCTTTCTTT. It encodes CAISDGGGEGNTEAFF. The chain carries TRBV10-3 and TRBJ1-1; TRBD1 is a possible D gene (6 bases). V lost 3 bases to trimming and J lost 1 base, with 15 bases between them. Germline V lookup: CDR1 ENHRY, CDR2 SYGVKD. CDR3 length: 16 amino acids.